This note documents a single T cell receptor beta chain sequence. The data were obtained in a study of blood T cell repertoires in COVID-19. Study background: Spain, Italy and the United States supplied samples that represented acute and convalescent COVID-19.

In the original processing: Reference gene primer amplification in the assay estimated nucleated cell counts. This table comes from immunoSEQ multiplex PCR, and its TCRdb copy is limited to in-frame clones, with some not included. The V and J calls and the clone size are those of that table, but D and trimming were determined from the DNA. The table has some 200,000 clones, roughly 80% seen once. The germline gives CDR1 SGHKS, CDR2 YYEKEE (reference sequence). The CDR3 has 13 amino acids. The V and J ends lost 0 bases and 3 bases respectively, with 7 bases between them. A Seattle source enrolled patients during active infection and followed them longitudinally.

Sequencing was carried out using peripheral blood. This chain joins TRBV5-5 and TRBJ2-7, with D tentatively TRBD1 (5 bases). The receptor comes from an elderly woman with COVID-19, enrolled during active disease. CDR3 bases: TGTGCCAGCAGCTTGGTAGGGGACTACGAGCAGTACTTC. Residues: CASSLVGDYEQYF.